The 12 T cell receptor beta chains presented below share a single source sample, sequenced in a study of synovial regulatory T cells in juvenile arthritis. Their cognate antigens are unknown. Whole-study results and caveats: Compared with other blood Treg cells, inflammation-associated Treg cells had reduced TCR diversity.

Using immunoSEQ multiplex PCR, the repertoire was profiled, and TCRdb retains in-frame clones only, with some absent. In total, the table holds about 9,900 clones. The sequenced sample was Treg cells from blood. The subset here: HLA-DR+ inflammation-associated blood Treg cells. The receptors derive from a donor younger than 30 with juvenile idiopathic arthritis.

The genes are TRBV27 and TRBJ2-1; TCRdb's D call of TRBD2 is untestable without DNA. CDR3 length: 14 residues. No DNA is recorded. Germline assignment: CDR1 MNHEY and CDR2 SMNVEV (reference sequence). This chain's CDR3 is CASSREATYNEQFF.

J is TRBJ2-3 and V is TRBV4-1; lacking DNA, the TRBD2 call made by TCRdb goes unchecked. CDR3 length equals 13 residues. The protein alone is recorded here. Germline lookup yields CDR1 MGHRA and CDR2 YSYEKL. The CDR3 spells CASSQLGGDTQYF.

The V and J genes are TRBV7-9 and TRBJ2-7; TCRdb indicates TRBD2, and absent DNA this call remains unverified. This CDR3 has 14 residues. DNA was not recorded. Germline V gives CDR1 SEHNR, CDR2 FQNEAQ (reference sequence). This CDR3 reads CASSFDGSSYEQYF.

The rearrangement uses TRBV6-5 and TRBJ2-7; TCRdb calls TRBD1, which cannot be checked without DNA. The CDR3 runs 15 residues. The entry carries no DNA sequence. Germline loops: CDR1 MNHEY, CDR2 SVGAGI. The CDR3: CASSPPGTALGEQYF.

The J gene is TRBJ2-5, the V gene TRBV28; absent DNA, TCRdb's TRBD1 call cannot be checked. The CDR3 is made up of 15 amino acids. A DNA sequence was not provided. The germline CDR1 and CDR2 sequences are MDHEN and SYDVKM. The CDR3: CASSLWGTDMETQYF.

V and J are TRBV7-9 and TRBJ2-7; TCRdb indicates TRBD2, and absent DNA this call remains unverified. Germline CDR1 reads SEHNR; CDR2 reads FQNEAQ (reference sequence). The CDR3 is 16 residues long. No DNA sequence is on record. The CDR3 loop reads CASSPRLAGGLYEQYF.

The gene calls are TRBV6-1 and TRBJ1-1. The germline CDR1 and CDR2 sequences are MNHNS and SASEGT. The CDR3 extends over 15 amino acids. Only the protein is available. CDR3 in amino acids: CASRTPGAGGTEAFF.

This CDR3 is CASSLDFSGGEQFF. The V gene is TRBV7-9, the J gene TRBJ2-1; TCRdb's D gene call, TRBD2, goes unchecked for lack of DNA. This CDR3 contains 14 residues. The DNA is not on file. From germline, CDR1 is SEHNR and CDR2 FQNEAQ (reference sequence).

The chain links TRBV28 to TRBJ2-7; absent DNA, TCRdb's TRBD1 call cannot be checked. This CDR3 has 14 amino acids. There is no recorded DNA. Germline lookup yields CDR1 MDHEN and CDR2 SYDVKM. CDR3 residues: CASSFFHRGGEQYF.

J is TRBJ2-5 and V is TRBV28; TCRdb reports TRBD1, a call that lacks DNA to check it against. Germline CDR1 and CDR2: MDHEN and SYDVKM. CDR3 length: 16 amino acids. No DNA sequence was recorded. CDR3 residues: CASTHMGRGVVETQYF.

The CDR3 region is CASSDSYNEQFF. The chain has TRBV2 and TRBJ2-1; TCRdb reports TRBD2, a call that lacks DNA to check it against. There are 12 residues in the CDR3. The DNA is unrecorded. Germline V CDR1 and CDR2: SNHLY, FYNNEI.

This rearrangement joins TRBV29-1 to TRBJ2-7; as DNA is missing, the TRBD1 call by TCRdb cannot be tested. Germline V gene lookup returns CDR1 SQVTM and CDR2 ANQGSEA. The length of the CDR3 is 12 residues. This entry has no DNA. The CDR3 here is CSVGHGVYEQYF.